These T cell receptor beta chains were read from a single sample in a study of CD8 T cells in ankylosing spondylitis. TCRdb passed the 5' RACE reads through MiXCR, listing each CDR3 protein once. Of about 480,000 distinct CDR3 sequences detected, roughly a sixth appear once; the ten largest clones hold just over 1%. Sequencing was performed on blood, either unsorted or a sorted T cell fraction (not recorded which). All receptors come from a male donor with ankylosing spondylitis. CDR3s include the opening cysteine and the closing phenylalanine or tryptophan. D genes are given only for firm matches. Clone size appears in some rows only: once, few, many, or a class for an expanded clone.

TRBJ2-1 | TRBD1 | . | TRBV6-1 | TGTGCCAGCGATCCGGGACAGGGGTTGAATGAGCAGTTCTTC | CASDPGQGLNEQFF
TRBJ2-7 | TRBD1 | few | TRBV20-1 | TGCAGTGCTAGTCGGGACAGGGGTTTGTACGAGCAGTACTTC | CSASRDRGLYEQYF
TRBJ1-4 | . | few | TRBV28 | TGTGCCAGCAGCCGGGCCCAGGGGAATGAAAAACTGTTTTTT | CASSRAQGNEKLFF
TRBJ1-5 | . | . | TRBV28 | TGTGCCAGCATACGGGGAGGGAGCAATCAGCCCCAGCATTTT | CASIRGGSNQPQHF
TRBJ2-3 | TRBD2 | few | TRBV5-1 | TGCGCCAGCAGCTTGGAACCACTAGCGGGAGGAGGAGATACGCAGTATTTT | CASSLEPLAGGGDTQYF
TRBJ2-7 | . | . | TRBV6-2/TRBV6-3 | TGTGCCAGCAGGGCTCCCCAGCGGGCCTACGAGCAGTACTTC | CASRAPQRAYEQYF
TRBJ2-4 | . | . | TRBV6-1 | TGTGCCAGCTCCCGGGACTCATGGGCGACCATTCAGTACTTC | CASSRDSWATIQYF
TRBJ1-1 | . | . | TRBV2 | TGTGCCAGCACTGAAGGATGGGGTTCAGGAGCTTTCTTT | CASTEGWGSGAFF
TRBJ2-5 | TRBD1 | . | TRBV28 | TGTGCCAGCAGTACCGGGACAGGGAAAGAGACCCAGTACTTC | CASSTGTGKETQYF
TRBJ2-1 | . | few | TRBV13 | TGTGCCAGCAGCTTATTTTCAGGGAGGATTGAGCAGTTCTTC | CASSLFSGRIEQFF
TRBJ2-2 | . | . | TRBV2 | TGTGCCTGCTCGCGGCAGACCGCGAACACCGGGGAGCTGTTTTTT | CACSRQTANTGELFF
TRBJ1-3 | . | . | TRBV3-1 | TGTGCCAGCAGCCAATTTAAGGGGTACTCTGGAAACACCATATATTTT | CASSQFKGYSGNTIYF
TRBJ1-4 | . | many | TRBV5-1 | TGCGCCAGCAGCTTAAACAGCGCAACTAATGAAAAACTGTTTTTT | CASSLNSATNEKLFF
TRBJ2-3 | . | few | TRBV20-1 | TGCAGTGCTCTCAAAACAGGGTCAGATACGCAGTATTTT | CSALKTGSDTQYF
TRBJ2-5 | . | . | TRBV7-2 | TGTGCCAGCAGCCAGGGGGGTAAGAAGGCACAAGAGACCCAGTACTTC | CASSQGGKKAQETQYF
TRBJ2-7 | . | . | TRBV3-1 | TGTGCCAGCAGCCAAGTTTTGGGGGAGCAGTACTTC | CASSQVLGEQYF
TRBJ2-7 | TRBD1 | few | TRBV10-1 | TGCGCCAGCAGTGAGTCCGGGACAGGGGAACACGAGCAGTACTTC | CASSESGTGEHEQYF